This T cell receptor (beta chain) appears in the sequencing data of a study of T cells in Graves' hyperthyroidism and ophthalmopathy. TCR beta CDR3 regions were amplified from RNA transcripts. In the first-round RT-PCR of the TCR CDR3, the HTBI primer set was used. MiXCR, run by TCRdb on the multiplex PCR reads, gives a single entry per CDR3 protein. Of 600,000 to 850,000 distinct CDR3 sequences in the sample, roughly a sixth were seen once. This clonotype is a singleton in its sample. This CDR3 has 13 amino acids. Trimming stripped 4 bases from V and 7 bases from J, with 11 bases between. The germline gives CDR1 SEHNR, CDR2 FQNEAQ (reference sequence).

The gene calls are TRBV7-9 and TRBJ1-5, with D uncertain. This sequence originates from a woman in her forties or fifties with Graves' hyperthyroidism that later progressed to Graves' ophthalmopathy. The sequencing input was blood. In nucleotides, the CDR3 is TGTGCCAGCAGCTACGACGGGTTCCAGCCCCAGCATTTT. This translates into CASSYDGFQPQHF. The full variable domain, rest sourced from reference TRBV7-9 and TRBJ1-5, is DTGVSQNPRHKITKRGQNVTFRCDPISEHNRLYWYRQTLGQGPEFLTYFQNEAQLEKSRLLSDRFSAERPKGSFSTLEIQRTEQGDSAMYLCASSYDGFQPQHFGDGTRLSIL.